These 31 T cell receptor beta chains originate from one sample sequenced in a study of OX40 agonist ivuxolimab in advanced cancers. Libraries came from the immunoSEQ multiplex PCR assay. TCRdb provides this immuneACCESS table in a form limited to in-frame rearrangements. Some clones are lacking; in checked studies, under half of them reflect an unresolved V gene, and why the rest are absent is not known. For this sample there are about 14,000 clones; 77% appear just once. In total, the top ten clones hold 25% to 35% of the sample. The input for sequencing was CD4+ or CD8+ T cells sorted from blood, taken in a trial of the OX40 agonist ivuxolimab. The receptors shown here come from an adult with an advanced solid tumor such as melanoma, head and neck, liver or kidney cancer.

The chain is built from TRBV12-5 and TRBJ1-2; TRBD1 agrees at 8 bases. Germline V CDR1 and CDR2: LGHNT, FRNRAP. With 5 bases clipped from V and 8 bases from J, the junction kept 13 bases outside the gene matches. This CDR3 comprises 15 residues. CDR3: CASGPPGQGIWGYTF. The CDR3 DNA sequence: TGTGCTAGTGGTCCCCCCGGACAGGGCATTTGGGGCTACACCTTC.

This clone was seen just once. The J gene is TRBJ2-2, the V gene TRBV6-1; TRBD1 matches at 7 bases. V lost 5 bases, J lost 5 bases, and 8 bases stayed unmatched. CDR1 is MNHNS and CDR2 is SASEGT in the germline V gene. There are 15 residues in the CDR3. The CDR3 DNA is TGTGCCAGCAGTCCACGGACAGGTCCTACCGGGGAGCTGTTTTTT. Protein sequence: CASSPRTGPTGELFF.

CDR3 bases: TGCGCCAGCAGCACCGGGACAGGGGGGTACGAGCAGTACTTC. Amino acids: CASSTGTGGYEQYF. V gene TRBV5-1 combines with J gene TRBJ2-7; 11 bases are shared with TRBD1. The J segment lost 4 bases and the V segment lost 4 bases, leaving 4 bases of the junction unmatched. The V gene's germline CDR1 is SGHRS and CDR2 YFSETQ. CDR3 length: 14 amino acids.

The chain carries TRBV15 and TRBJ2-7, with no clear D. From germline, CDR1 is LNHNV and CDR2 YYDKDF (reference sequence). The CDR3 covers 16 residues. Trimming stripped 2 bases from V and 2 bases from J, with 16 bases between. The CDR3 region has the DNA TGTGCCACCAGCAGACCCCCGGGTCCTCACCCCTACGAGCAGTACTTC. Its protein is CATSRPPGPHPYEQYF.

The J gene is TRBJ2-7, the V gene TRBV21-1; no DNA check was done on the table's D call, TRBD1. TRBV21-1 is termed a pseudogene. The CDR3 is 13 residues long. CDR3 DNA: TGTGCCAGCAGCAAAGGACAGGGCTACGAGCAGTACTTC. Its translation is CASSKGQGYEQYF.

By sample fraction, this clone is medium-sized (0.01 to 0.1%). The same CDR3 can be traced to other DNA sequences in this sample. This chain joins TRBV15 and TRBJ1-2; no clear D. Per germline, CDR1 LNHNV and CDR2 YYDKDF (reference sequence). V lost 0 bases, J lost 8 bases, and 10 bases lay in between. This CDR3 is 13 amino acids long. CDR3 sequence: CATSREEGDGYTF. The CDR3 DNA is TGTGCCACCAGCAGAGAGGAGGGAGACGGCTACACCTTC.

Written as DNA, the CDR3 is TGCAGCGTTGAAGGTGGGGCGTATGGCTACACCTTC. As protein: CSVEGGAYGYTF. The chain has TRBV29-1 and TRBJ1-2, with TRBD1 as a possible D gene (5 bases). V dropped 1 base and J dropped 5 bases, with 8 bases sitting between them. CDR3 length: 12 amino acids. Germline lookup yields CDR1 SQVTM and CDR2 ANQGSEA.

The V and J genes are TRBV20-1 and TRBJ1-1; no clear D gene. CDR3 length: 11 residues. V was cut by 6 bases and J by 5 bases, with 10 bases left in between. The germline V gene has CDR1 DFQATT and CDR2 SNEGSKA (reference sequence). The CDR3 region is CSAPEVTEAFF. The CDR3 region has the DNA TGCAGTGCCCCTGAGGTTACTGAAGCTTTCTTT.

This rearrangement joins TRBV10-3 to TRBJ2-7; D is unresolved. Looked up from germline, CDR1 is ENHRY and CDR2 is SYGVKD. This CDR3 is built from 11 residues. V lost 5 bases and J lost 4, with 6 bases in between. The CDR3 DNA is TGTGCCATCAGTCAAGAGTACGAGCAGTACTTC. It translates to CAISQEYEQYF.

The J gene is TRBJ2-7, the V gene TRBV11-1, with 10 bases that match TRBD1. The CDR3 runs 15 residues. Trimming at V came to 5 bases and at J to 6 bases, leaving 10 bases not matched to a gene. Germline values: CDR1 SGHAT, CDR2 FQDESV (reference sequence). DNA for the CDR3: TGTGCCAGCAGCGGGCGACAGGGGGCGCCACGCGAGCAGTACTTC. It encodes CASSGRQGAPREQYF.

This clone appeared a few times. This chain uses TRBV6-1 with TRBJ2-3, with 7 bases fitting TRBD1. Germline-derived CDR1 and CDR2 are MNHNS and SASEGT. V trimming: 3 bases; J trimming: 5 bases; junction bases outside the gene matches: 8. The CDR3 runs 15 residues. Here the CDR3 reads CASSEVQGWGDTQYF. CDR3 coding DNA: TGTGCCAGCAGTGAGGTACAGGGGTGGGGAGATACGCAGTATTTT.

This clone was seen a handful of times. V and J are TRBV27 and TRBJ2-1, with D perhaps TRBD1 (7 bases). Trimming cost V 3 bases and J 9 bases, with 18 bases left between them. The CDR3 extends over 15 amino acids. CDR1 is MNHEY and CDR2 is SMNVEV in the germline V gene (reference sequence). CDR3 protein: CASSFNQGGGGEQFF. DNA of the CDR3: TGTGCCAGCAGTTTCAACCAGGGGGGTGGAGGTGAGCAGTTCTTC.

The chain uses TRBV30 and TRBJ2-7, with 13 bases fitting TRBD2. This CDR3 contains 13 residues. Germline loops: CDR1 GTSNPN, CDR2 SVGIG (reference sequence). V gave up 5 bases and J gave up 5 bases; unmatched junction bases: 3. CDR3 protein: CAWALAGGDEQYF. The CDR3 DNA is TGTGCCTGGGCACTAGCGGGAGGGGACGAGCAGTACTTC. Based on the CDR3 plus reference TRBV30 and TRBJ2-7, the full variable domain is SQTIHQWPATLVQPVGSPLSLECTVEGTSNPNLYWYRQAAGRGLQLLFYSVGIGQISSEVPQNLSASRPQDRQFILSSKKLLLSDSGFYLCAWALAGGDEQYFGPGTRLTVT.

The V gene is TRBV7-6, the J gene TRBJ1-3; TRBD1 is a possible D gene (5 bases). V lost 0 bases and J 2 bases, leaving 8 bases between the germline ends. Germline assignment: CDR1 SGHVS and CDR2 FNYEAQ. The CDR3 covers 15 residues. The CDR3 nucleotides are TGTGCCAGCAGCTTAGCGGCGGGGGCTGGAAACACCATATATTTT. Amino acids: CASSLAAGAGNTIYF.

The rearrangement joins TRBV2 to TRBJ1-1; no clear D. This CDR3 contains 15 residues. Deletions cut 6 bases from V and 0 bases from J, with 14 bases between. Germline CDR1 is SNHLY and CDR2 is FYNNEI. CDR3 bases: TGTGCCAGCAGCTGGAGCCCTACAGTGAACACTGAAGCTTTCTTT. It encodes CASSWSPTVNTEAFF. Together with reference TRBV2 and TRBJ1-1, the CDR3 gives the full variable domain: EPEVTQTPSHQVTQMGQEVILRCVPISNHLYFYWYRQILGQKVEFLVSFYNNEISEKSEIFDDQFSVERPDGSNFTLKIRSTKLEDSAMYFCASSWSPTVNTEAFFGQGTRLTVV.

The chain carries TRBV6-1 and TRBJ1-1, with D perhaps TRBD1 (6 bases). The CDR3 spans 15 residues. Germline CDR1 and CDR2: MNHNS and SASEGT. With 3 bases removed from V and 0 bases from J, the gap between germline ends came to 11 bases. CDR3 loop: CASSEYGQMNTEAFF. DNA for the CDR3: TGTGCCAGCAGTGAGTACGGACAGATGAACACTGAAGCTTTCTTT.

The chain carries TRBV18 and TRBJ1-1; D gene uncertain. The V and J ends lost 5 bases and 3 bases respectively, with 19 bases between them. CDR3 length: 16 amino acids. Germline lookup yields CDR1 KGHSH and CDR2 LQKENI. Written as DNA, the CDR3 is TGTGCCAGCTCATCAATGGCCCCCGGCGGTGACACTGAAGCTTTCTTT. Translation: CASSSMAPGGDTEAFF.

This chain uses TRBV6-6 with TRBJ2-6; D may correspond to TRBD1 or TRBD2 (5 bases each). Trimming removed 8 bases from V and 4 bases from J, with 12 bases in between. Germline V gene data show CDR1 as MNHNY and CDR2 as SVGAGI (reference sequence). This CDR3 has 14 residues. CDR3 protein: CASEGTGGANVLTF. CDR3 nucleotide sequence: TGTGCCAGCGAGGGGACGGGCGGGGCCAACGTCCTGACTTTC.

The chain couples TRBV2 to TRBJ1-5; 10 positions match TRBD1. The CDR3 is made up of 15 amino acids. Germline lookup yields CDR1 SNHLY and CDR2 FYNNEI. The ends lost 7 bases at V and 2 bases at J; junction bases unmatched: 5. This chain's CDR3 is CASTGQGGGNQPQHF. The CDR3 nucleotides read TGTGCCAGCACCGGACAGGGGGGGGGCAATCAGCCCCAGCATTTT.

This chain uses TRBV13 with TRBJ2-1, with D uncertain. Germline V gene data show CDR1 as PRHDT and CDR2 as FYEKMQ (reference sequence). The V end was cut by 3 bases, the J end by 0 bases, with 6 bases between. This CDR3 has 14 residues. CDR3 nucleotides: TGTGCCAGCAGCTTGGCTAGCTCCTACAATGAGCAGTTCTTC. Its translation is CASSLASSYNEQFF.

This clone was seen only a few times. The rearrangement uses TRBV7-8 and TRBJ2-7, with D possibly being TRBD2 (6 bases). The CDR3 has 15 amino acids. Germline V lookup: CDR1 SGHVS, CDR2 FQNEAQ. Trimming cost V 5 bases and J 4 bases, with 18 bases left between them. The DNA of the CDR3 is TGTGCCAGCAGCCCAGCAGCTGGAGGGCGGTACGAGCAGTACTTC. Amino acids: CASSPAAGGRYEQYF. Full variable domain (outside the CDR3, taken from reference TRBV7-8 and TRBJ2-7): GAGVSQSPRYKVAKRGQDVALRCDPISGHVSLFWYQQALGQGPEFLTYFQNEAQLDKSGLPSDRFFAERPEGSVSTLKIQRTQQEDSAVYLCASSPAAGGRYEQYFGPGTRLTVT.

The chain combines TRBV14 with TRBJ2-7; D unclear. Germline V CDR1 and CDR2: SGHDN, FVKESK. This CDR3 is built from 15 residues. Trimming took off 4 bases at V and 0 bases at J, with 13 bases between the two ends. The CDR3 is CASSLYAFSSYEQYF. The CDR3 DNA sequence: TGTGCCAGCAGCCTTTATGCGTTTAGCTCCTACGAGCAGTACTTC.

The CDR3 loop reads CASRHPWGGQETQYF. The CDR3 bases are TGTGCCAGCAGACACCCATGGGGTGGCCAGGAGACCCAGTACTTC. The chain combines TRBV27 with TRBJ2-5; no reliable D call. Germline V lookup: CDR1 MNHEY, CDR2 SMNVEV (reference sequence). Deletions cut 6 bases from V and 5 bases from J, with 19 bases between. The CDR3 consists of 15 residues.

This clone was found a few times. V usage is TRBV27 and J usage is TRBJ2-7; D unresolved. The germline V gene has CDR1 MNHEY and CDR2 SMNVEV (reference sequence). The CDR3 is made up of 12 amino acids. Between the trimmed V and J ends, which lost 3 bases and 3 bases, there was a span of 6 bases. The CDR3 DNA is TGTGCCAGCAGTTTGAGTGGCTACGAGCAGTACTTC. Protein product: CASSLSGYEQYF.

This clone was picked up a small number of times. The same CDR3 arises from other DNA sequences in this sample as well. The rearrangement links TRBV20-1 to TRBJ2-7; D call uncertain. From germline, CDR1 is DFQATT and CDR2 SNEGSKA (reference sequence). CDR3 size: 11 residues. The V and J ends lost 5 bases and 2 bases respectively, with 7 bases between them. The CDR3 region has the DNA TGCAGTGCTTTGGGCCCCTACGAGCAGTACTTC. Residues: CSALGPYEQYF.

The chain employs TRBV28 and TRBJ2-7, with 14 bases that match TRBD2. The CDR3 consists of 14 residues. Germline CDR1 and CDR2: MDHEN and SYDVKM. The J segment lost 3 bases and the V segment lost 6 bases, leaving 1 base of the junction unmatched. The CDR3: CASRGLAGGYEQYF. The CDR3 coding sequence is TGTGCCAGCAGAGGACTAGCGGGGGGCTACGAGCAGTACTTC.

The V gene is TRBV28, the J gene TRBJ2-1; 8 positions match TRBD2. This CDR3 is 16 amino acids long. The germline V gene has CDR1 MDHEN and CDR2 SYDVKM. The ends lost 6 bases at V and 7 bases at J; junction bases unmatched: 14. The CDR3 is CASRSPRIGRGNEQFF. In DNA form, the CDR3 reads TGTGCCAGCAGGTCCCCGCGAATCGGGAGGGGTAATGAGCAGTTCTTC.

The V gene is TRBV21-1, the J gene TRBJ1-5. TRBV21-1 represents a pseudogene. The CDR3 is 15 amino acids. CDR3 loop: CARVIRDRGNQPQHF. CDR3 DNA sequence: TGTGCCAGAGTAATCCGCGACAGAGGGAATCAGCCCCAGCATTTT.

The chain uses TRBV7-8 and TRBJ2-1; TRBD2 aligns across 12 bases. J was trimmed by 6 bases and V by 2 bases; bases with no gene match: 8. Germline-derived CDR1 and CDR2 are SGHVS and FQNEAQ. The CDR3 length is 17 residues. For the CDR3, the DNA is TGTGCCAGCAGCTTAAACTCCGGGACTAGCGGGTTCAATGAGCAGTTCTTC. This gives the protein CASSLNSGTSGFNEQFF.

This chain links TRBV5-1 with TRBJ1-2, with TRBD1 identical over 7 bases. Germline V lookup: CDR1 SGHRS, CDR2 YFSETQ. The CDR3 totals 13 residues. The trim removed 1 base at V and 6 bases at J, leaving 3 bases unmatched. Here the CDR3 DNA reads TGCGCCAGCAGCTTGCAAGGGGGCGATGGCTACACCTTC. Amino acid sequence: CASSLQGGDGYTF.

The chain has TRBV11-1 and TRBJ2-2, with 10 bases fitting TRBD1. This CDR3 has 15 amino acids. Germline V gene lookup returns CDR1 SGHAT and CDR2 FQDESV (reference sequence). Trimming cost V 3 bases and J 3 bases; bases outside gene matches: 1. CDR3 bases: TGTGCCAGCAGCTTGGGACAGGGGCACACCGGGGAGCTGTTTTTT. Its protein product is CASSLGQGHTGELFF.